The 11 T cell receptor beta chains presented below share a single source sample, sequenced in a study of T-cell reconstitution after alpha-beta-depleted transplantation in children. Preparing the TCRbeta library involved the use of unique molecular identifiers. TCRdb independently ran MiXCR on the PCR reads; one entry per CDR3 protein. The data contain roughly 500,000 distinct CDR3 sequences, around 18% of them singletons. This specimen consisted of PBMCs from the stem cell graft donor, obtained from the stem cell graft. The receptors come from a human donor who donated a stem cell graft to a child with acute lymphoblastic leukemia.

This clonotype appeared once. The genes are TRBV29-1 and TRBJ2-1; 11 bases agree with TRBD1. CDR1 and CDR2 from the germline V gene are SQVTM and ANQGSEA. After removal of 3 bases from V and 6 bases from J, the junction contained 4 bases not matched to a gene. This CDR3 is built from 14 residues. The CDR3 spells CSVEPGQGVNEQFF. CDR3 in DNA: TGCAGCGTTGAGCCGGGACAGGGGGTCAATGAGCAGTTCTTC.

In its sample, this clonotype was seen a few times. The chain combines TRBV20-1 with TRBJ2-7; 9 bases line up with TRBD2. Germline V gene data show CDR1 as DFQATT and CDR2 as SNEGSKA (reference sequence). V gave up 1 base and J gave up 0 bases; unmatched junction bases: 4. The CDR3 length is 15 residues. The CDR3 reads CSARGLAESSYEQYF. The CDR3 nucleotides read TGCAGTGCTAGAGGACTAGCGGAAAGCTCCTACGAGCAGTACTTC.

Note on this clonotype: At one boundary the junction diverges from the germline segment, which might be a read error. The chain employs TRBV5-1 and TRBJ2-1; D is ambiguous. Germline V gene sequence: CDR1 SGHRS, CDR2 YFSETQ. The CDR3 has 12 amino acids. CDR3 sequence (DNA): TGCGCCTGCAGCTTGGAGCGAGGTGAGCAGTTCTTC. This encodes CACSLERGEQFF.

The chain joins TRBV12-3 or TRBV12-4 to TRBJ1-2; TRBD1 aligns across 7 bases. The CDR3 is 14 amino acids. J lost 7 bases, V lost 7 bases, and 12 bases had no gene match. As DNA, the CDR3 is TGTGCCAGCAATAGACAGGGTCGAGAATTTGGCTACACCTTC. Protein: CASNRQGREFGYTF.

The V call is TRBV5-1, the J call TRBJ1-4; 11 bases agree with TRBD1. This CDR3 has 17 amino acids. Germline lookup yields CDR1 SGHRS and CDR2 YFSETQ. Trimming removed 3 bases from V and 0 bases from J; junction bases left unmatched: 4. The CDR3 region is CASSSDRGPTTNEKLFF. The DNA of the CDR3 is TGCGCCAGCAGCTCGGACAGGGGGCCCACAACTAATGAAAAACTGTTTTTT.

This clonotype was recorded a few times. The chain has TRBV10-2 and TRBJ2-3; 8 positions agree with TRBD2. V was pared by 10 bases and J by 11 bases, with 5 bases of the junction left unmatched. The CDR3 loop spans 10 amino acids. The germline gives CDR1 WSHSY, CDR2 SAAADI. CDR3 coding DNA: TGCGCCACCAGCGGGAGTTGGCAGTATTTT. As protein: CATSGSWQYF.

This clonotype was seen a handful of times. This rearrangement joins TRBV24-1 to TRBJ2-1; D is unclear. Trimming took 0 bases from V and 0 from J, leaving 11 bases between them. The CDR3 length is 17 residues. Germline assignment: CDR1 KGHDR and CDR2 SFDVKD. As DNA, the CDR3 is TGTGCCACCAGTGATTTGGGACCCATTAGCTCCTACAATGAGCAGTTCTTC. It specifies CATSDLGPISSYNEQFF.

The chain employs TRBV5-1 and TRBJ2-3; 7 nucleotides align to TRBD1. The V gene end was trimmed by 0 bases and the J gene end by 6 bases; junction bases not matched to a gene: 7. In germline, CDR1 is SGHRS, CDR2 YFSETQ. The CDR3 is 15 residues long. The CDR3 region is CASSLEGGAADTQYF. CDR3 nucleotides: TGCGCCAGCAGCTTGGAAGGGGGCGCGGCGGATACGCAGTATTTT.

This clonotype was picked up a small number of times. The chain employs TRBV7-9 and TRBJ2-7; 14 bases are a match to TRBD2. CDR1 is SEHNR and CDR2 is FQNEAQ in the germline V gene (reference sequence). This CDR3 contains 17 residues. Unmatched junction bases numbered 7, after V lost 5 bases and J lost 1 base. The CDR3 DNA reads TGTGCCAGCAGCGGGACTAGCGGGAGAGGAAGGTCCTACGAGCAGTACTTC. This encodes CASSGTSGRGRSYEQYF.

The chain carries TRBV7-3 and TRBJ1-1; D possibly corresponds to TRBD1 (6 bases). The V end was cut by 5 bases, the J end by 3 bases, with 10 bases between. Germline-derived CDR1 and CDR2 are SGHTA and FQGTGA. CDR3 size: 13 residues. CDR3 DNA sequence: TGTGCCAGCAGCATTCGGACAGACACTGAAGCTTTCTTT. Translated: CASSIRTDTEAFF.

This chain links TRBV6-7 with TRBJ2-4; a possible D gene is TRBD2 (5 bases). TRBV6-7 qualifies as an ORF whose function is uncertain. The CDR3 is 15 residues long. Deletions cut 5 bases from V and 8 bases from J, with 19 bases between. The CDR3 reads CASSNPGLNGDIQYF. CDR3 nucleotides: TGTGCCAGCAGTAACCCGGGGTTAAATGGGGACATTCAGTACTTC.